Below are 26 T cell receptor beta chains sequenced from a single sample in a study of tumor-infiltrating lymphocytes in glioblastoma multiforme. TCR beta libraries were built from RNA through three nested multiplex PCR rounds using modified ARM-PCR. TCRdb passed the multiplex PCR reads through MiXCR, listing each CDR3 protein once. The sample yields around 10,000 distinct CDR3 sequences, less than 75% seen once. The sequencing input was brain tumor tissue. These receptors originate from a male donor with glioblastoma.

This chain uses TRBV11-2 with TRBJ2-1, with D maybe TRBD2 (6 bases). The germline gives CDR1 SGHAT, CDR2 FQNNGV. V was cut by 1 base and J by 0 bases, with 13 bases left in between. The CDR3 runs 17 residues. For the CDR3, the DNA is TGTGCCAGCAGCTTAGTTGCGGGGACGAGCTCCTACAATGAGCAGTTCTTC. Its translation is CASSLVAGTSSYNEQFF.

This sequence joins TRBV6-5 and TRBJ1-4, with D perhaps TRBD1 (6 bases). The CDR3 has 15 residues. Germline-derived CDR1 and CDR2 are MNHEY and SVGAGI. Trimming pared 0 bases from V and 6 bases from J, leaving 11 bases between. The CDR3 DNA follows: TGTGCCAGCAGTTACTCCGGCAGGGGTGATGAAAAACTGTTTTTT. This sequence encodes CASSYSGRGDEKLFF.

The chain links TRBV5-6 to TRBJ2-1; D may be TRBD1 (5 bases). Germline V lookup: CDR1 SGHDT, CDR2 YYEEEE. This CDR3 is 12 amino acids long. Trimming pared 2 bases from V and 7 bases from J, leaving 7 bases between. CDR3: CASSFRGNEQFF. As DNA, the CDR3 is TGTGCCAGCAGCTTTAGGGGAAATGAGCAGTTCTTC.

To note about this clonotype: Possible read error: a much larger clone is one base away. The V gene is TRBV2, the J gene TRBJ1-5; D remains unclear. Looked up from germline, CDR1 is SNHLY and CDR2 is FYNNEI. The CDR3 is 13 residues long. The CDR3 here is CASTTAYSQLQHF. The DNA of the CDR3 is TGTGCCAGCACAACGGCCTATAGTCAGCTCCAGCATTTT.

In regard to this clonotype: The missing conserved phenylalanine or tryptophan at the end of this CDR3 makes a read error likely. No DNA is shown, since the ends of the CDR3 on it are uncertain; the CDR3 is the one TCRdb lists. V usage is TRBV4-1 and J usage is TRBJ2-3. The CDR3 has 14 residues if both end residues are counted. Germline assignment: CDR1 MGHRA and CDR2 YSYEKL. The CDR3 loop reads CASSPWSRPDTEYL.

This clonotype was recorded a few times. The chain carries TRBV20-1 and TRBJ2-6, with D uncertain. This CDR3 has 14 residues. Germline V gene data show CDR1 as DFQATT and CDR2 as SNEGSKA (reference sequence). With 6 bases removed from V and 2 bases from J, the gap between germline ends came to 11 bases. The CDR3 DNA is TGCAGTGCCCCAACAGCCCCTGGGGCCAACGTCCTGACTTTC. It specifies CSAPTAPGANVLTF.

Note on this clonotype: It is likely a read error, because the conserved phenylalanine at the end of the CDR3 is missing. The DNA is omitted, as the CDR3 cannot be located on it reliably, and the CDR3 follows TCRdb's listing. The chain couples TRBV7-9 to TRBJ1-2; the table calls TRBD1, which could not be checked here. In germline, CDR1 is SEHNR, CDR2 FQNEAQ (reference sequence). Counting both end residues, the CDR3 totals 15 amino acids. CDR3 protein: CASSQTQGTNYGYIS.

Only one count was recorded for this clonotype. This may be a read error, as it is one base from a much larger clone. The chain uses TRBV7-3 and TRBJ2-5; 8 bases fit TRBD2. The CDR3 has 15 residues. The germline V gene has CDR1 SGHTA and CDR2 FQGTGA. V gave up 5 bases and J gave up 4 bases; unmatched junction bases: 9. The CDR3 is CASSGGTRGRETQYF. CDR3 sequence (DNA): TGTGCCAGCAGCGGGGGGACTAGAGGGAGAGAGACCCAGTACTTC.

With regard to this clonotype: Relative to the germline gene, one junction end is altered; a read error may explain this. The chain carries TRBV20-1 and TRBJ2-1; the match to TRBD2 covers 7 bases. CDR1 is DFQATT and CDR2 is SNEGSKA in the germline V gene (reference sequence). The CDR3 has 16 residues. The CDR3 spells CSASRPGPAGMNEQLF. CDR3 bases: TGCAGTGCTAGTCGACCAGGACCAGCGGGAATGAATGAGCAGCTCTTC.

V usage is TRBV13 and J usage is TRBJ2-1; D unresolved. The CDR3 sequence is 12 residues long. Trimming removed 9 bases from V and 4 bases from J, with 10 bases in between. Germline lookup yields CDR1 PRHDT and CDR2 FYEKMQ (reference sequence). This chain's CDR3 is CARRMGYNEQFF. CDR3 nucleotides: TGTGCCAGGAGGATGGGGTACAATGAGCAGTTCTTC.

The V and J genes are TRBV11-2 and TRBJ2-1; no definite D call. The CDR3 is made up of 13 amino acids. Germline-derived CDR1 and CDR2 are SGHAT and FQNNGV. The CDR3 DNA follows: TGTGTCAACTGCTTAGATAGGGTGAATGAGCAGTTCTTC. Translated: CVNCLDRVNEQFF.

This clonotype appeared many times. V usage is TRBV18 and J usage is TRBJ2-3; D is unclear. This CDR3 region has 14 residues. Germline CDR1 reads KGHSH; CDR2 reads LQKENI. V lost 3 bases to trimming and J lost 0 bases, with 7 bases between them. The CDR3: CASSPGRSTDTQYF. Here the CDR3 DNA reads TGTGCCAGCTCACCCGGACGGAGCACAGATACGCAGTATTTT.

As for this clonotype: The junction differs from germline at one of its ends, possibly a read error. This chain uses TRBV11-2 with TRBJ1-1; D perhaps matches TRBD1 (5 bases). CDR1 is SGHAT and CDR2 is FQNNGV in the germline V gene. This CDR3 is built from 13 residues. CDR3 in amino acids: CACSLDGGVEALF. The DNA for the CDR3 is TGTGCCTGCAGCTTAGATGGAGGGGTCGAAGCTCTCTTT.

To note about this clonotype: A junction end diverges from the germline sequence, so it may reflect a read error. This rearrangement joins TRBV11-2 to TRBJ2-2, with D perhaps given as TRBD1 or TRBD2 (5 bases each). The CDR3 spans 14 residues. Per germline, CDR1 SGHAT and CDR2 FQNNGV. The CDR3 DNA sequence: TGTGCCAACAGCTTAGGTCTAGATCCCAGGGAGCTATTTTTT. This gives the protein CANSLGLDPRELFF.

This chain links TRBV11-2 with TRBJ1-1, with D maybe TRBD1 (5 bases). Per the germline V gene, CDR1 is SGHAT and CDR2 is FQNNGV. The V and J ends lost 1 base and 1 base respectively, with 13 bases between them. The length of the CDR3 is 16 residues. The chain's CDR3 is CASSLVPGRANTEAFF. The CDR3 DNA reads TGTGCCAGCAGCTTAGTCCCGGGCAGGGCGAACACTGAAGCTTTCTTT.

Within the sample, this clonotype is medium-sized (0.01 to 0.1%). The CDR3 nucleotides are TGTGCCAGCAACCTGGGGGGACAGGGGGCCACTGAAGCTTTCTTT. This gives the protein CASNLGGQGATEAFF. The chain recombines TRBV7-9 with TRBJ1-1; 12 bases are a match to TRBD1. Germline CDR1 SEHNR, CDR2 FQNEAQ (reference sequence). This CDR3 is built from 15 residues. V trimming: 7 bases; J trimming: 4 bases; junction bases outside the gene matches: 7.

This clonotype was seen at least ten times. This chain links TRBV2 with TRBJ2-3; D ambiguous. CDR3 length: 13 residues. Trimming removed 1 base at V and 4 bases at J, with 6 bases between. The germline V gene has CDR1 SNHLY and CDR2 FYNNEI. This CDR3 is CASSEDWADTQYF. CDR3 DNA sequence: TGTGCCAGCAGTGAAGACTGGGCAGATACGCAGTATTTT. Looking up the rest from reference TRBV2 and TRBJ2-3 gives the full variable domain: EPEVTQTPSHQVTQMGQEVILRCVPISNHLYFYWYRQILGQKVEFLVSFYNNEISEKSEIFDDQFSVERPDGSNFTLKIRSTKLEDSAMYFCASSEDWADTQYFGPGTRLTVL.

Comment on this clonotype: At one boundary the junction diverges from the germline segment, which might be a read error. The gene calls are TRBV5-1 and TRBJ2-1, with TRBD1 matching 8 bases. The germline V gene has CDR1 SGHRS and CDR2 YFSETQ. The length of the CDR3 is 13 residues. The CDR3 nucleotides read TGCGCCAGCAGCGCATGGACAGGGAATGAGCAGCTTTTC. Its translation is CASSAWTGNEQLF.

The gene calls are TRBV29-1 and TRBJ2-5, with D perhaps matching TRBD1 (5 bases). V was pared by 6 bases and J by 2 bases, with 16 bases between. Germline values: CDR1 SQVTM, CDR2 ANQGSEA. The CDR3 runs to 14 residues. CDR3 coding DNA: TGCAGCGTCGATAACAAGGGGATGCAAGAGACCCAGTACTTC. It specifies CSVDNKGMQETQYF. The whole variable domain, remainder taken from reference TRBV29-1 and TRBJ2-5, is SAVISQKPSRDICQRGTSLTIQCQVDSQVTMMFWYRQQPGQSLTLIATANQGSEATYESGFVIDKFPISRPNLTFSTLTVSNMSPEDSSIYLCSVDNKGMQETQYFGPGTRLLVL.

A single count supports this clonotype. The rearrangement uses TRBV13 and TRBJ1-5; no reliable D call. The V end lost 1 base, the J end lost 7 bases, and 17 bases lay between the germline ends. This CDR3 has 16 residues. CDR1 is PRHDT and CDR2 is FYEKMQ in the germline V gene (reference sequence). CDR3 DNA: TGTGCCAGCAGCTTAGACGCCATGGGCCGGGGACAGCCCCAGCATTTT. Protein sequence: CASSLDAMGRGQPQHF.

V is TRBV11-1 and J is TRBJ2-1, with 8 bases identical to TRBD2. CDR3 size: 17 residues. Germline values: CDR1 SGHAT, CDR2 FQDESV (reference sequence). Trimming at V came to 6 bases and at J to 7 bases, leaving 17 bases not matched to a gene. This CDR3 is CASSLLLPRGRSNEQFF. CDR3 bases: TGTGCCAGCAGTCTATTACTACCTCGCGGGAGGTCGAATGAGCAGTTCTTC.

In its sample, this clonotype was seen many times. Just one base apart from a much larger clone, this may be a read error. The genes are TRBV20-1 and TRBJ1-1; D unresolved. V lost 1 base to trimming and J lost 0 bases, with 9 bases between them. The CDR3 length is 14 residues. Germline V CDR1 and CDR2: DFQATT, SNEGSKA (reference sequence). The CDR3 bases are TGCAGTGCTAGAGGTCTCAGCGTGAACACTGAAGCTTTCTTT. It is translated as CSARGLSVNTEAFF.

V is TRBV20-1 and J is TRBJ2-5; maybe TRBD2 (6 bases). Germline lookup yields CDR1 DFQATT and CDR2 SNEGSKA (reference sequence). This CDR3 has 15 residues. Trimming took off 0 bases at V and 5 bases at J, with 16 bases between the two ends. In DNA, the CDR3 is TGCAGTGCTAGAGATCCCGGCGGGGCGGTCGAGACCCAGTACTTC. It specifies CSARDPGGAVETQYF.

V and J are TRBV12-3 or TRBV12-4 and TRBJ2-3; 8 nucleotides line up with TRBD1. CDR3 size: 16 residues. Losses at the gene ends were 8 bases for V and 6 bases for J; bases not matched to a gene: 16. The CDR3 is CASAPYYGTGYDTQYF. CDR3 nucleotide sequence: TGTGCCAGCGCCCCCTACTACGGGACAGGATATGATACGCAGTATTTT.

Concerning this clonotype itself: Lacking the conserved final phenylalanine or tryptophan, this CDR3 likely reflects a read error. V gene TRBV4-2 combines with J gene TRBJ2-1, with a tentative D call TRBD2 (5 bases). Germline V lookup: CDR1 LGHNA, CDR2 YNFKEQ. CDR3 length: 18 amino acids. The V end was cut by 1 base, the J end by 8 bases, with 24 bases between. Here the CDR3 reads CASSQVSNNYMGSDEQFY. DNA of the CDR3: TGTGCCAGCAGCCAAGTGTCTAACAACTATATGGGGAGCGATGAGCAGTTCTAC.

The chain couples TRBV11-3 to TRBJ2-1, with 12 bases lining up with TRBD2. There are 17 residues in the CDR3. CDR1 SGHNT and CDR2 YENEEA come from the germline V gene. V gave up 0 bases and J gave up 6 bases; unmatched junction bases: 6. The CDR3 region is CASSLEGGTSGFNEQFF. CDR3 coding DNA: TGTGCCAGCAGCTTAGAGGGGGGGACTAGCGGGTTCAATGAGCAGTTCTTC.